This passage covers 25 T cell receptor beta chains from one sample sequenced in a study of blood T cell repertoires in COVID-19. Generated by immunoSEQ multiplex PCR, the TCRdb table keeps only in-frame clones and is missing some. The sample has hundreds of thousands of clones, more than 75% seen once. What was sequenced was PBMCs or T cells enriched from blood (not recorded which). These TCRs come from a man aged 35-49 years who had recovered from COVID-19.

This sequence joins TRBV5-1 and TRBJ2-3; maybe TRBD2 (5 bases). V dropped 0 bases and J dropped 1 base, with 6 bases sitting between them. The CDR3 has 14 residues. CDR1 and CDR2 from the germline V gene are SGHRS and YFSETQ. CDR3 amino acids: CASSLGSGTDTQYF. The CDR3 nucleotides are TGCGCCAGCAGCTTGGGTAGCGGCACAGATACGCAGTATTTT.

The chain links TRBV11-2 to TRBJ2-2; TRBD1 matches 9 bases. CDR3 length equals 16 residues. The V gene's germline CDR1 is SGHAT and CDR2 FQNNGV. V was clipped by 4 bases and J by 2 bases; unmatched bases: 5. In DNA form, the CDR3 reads TGTGCCAGCAGCTGGCAGGGACAGGGTAACACCGGGGAGCTGTTTTTT. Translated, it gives CASSWQGQGNTGELFF.

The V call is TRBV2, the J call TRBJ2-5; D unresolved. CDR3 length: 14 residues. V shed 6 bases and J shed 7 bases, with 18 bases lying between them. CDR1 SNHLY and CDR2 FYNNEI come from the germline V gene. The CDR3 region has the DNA TGTGCCAGCAGAGCCCTAGGCTCCTCCGGGACCCAGTACTTC. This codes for CASRALGSSGTQYF.

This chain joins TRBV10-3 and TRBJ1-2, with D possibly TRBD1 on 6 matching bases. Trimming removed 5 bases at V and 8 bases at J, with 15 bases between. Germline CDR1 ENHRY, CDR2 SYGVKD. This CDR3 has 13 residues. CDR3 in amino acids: CAISTGTMGGYTF. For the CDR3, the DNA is TGTGCCATCAGTACCGGGACAATGGGCGGCTACACCTTC.

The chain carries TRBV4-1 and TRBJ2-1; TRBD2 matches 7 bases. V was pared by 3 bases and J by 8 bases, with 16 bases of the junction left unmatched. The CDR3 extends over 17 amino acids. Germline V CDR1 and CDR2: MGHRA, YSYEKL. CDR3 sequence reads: CASSQTPRTGGGDEQFF. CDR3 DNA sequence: TGCGCCAGCAGCCAGACCCCTAGAACGGGGGGAGGGGATGAGCAGTTCTTC.

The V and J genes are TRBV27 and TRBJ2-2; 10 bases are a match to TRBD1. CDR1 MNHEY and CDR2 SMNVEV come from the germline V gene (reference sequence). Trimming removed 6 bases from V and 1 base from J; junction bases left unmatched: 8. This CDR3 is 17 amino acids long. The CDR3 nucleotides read TGTGCCAGCAGCACGTCCCGGGACAGGGGGAACACCGGGGAGCTGTTTTTT. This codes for CASSTSRDRGNTGELFF.

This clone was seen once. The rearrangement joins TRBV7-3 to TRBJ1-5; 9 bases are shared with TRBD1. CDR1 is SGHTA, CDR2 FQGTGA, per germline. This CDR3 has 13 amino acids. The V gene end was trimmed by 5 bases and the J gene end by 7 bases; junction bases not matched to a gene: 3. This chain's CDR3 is CASSMTGGQPQHF. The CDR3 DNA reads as TGTGCCAGCAGCATGACAGGGGGACAGCCCCAGCATTTT.

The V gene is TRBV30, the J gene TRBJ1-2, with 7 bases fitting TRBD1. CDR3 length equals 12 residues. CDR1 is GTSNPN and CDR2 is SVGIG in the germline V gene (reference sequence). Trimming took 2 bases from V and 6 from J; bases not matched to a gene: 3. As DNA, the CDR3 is TGTGCCTGGAGTTCGACAGGGCATGGCTACACCTTC. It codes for CAWSSTGHGYTF.

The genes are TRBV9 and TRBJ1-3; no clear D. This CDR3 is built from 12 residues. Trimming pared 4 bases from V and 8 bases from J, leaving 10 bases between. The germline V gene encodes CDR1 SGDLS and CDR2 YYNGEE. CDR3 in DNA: TGTGCCAGCAGCCCCCTGGCGGACACCATATATTTT. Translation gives CASSPLADTIYF. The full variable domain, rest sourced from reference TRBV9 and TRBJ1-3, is DSGVTQTPKHLITATGQRVTLRCSPRSGDLSVYWYQQSLDQGLQFLIQYYNGEERAKGNILERFSAQQFPDLHSELNLSSLELGDSALYFCASSPLADTIYFGEGSWLTVV.

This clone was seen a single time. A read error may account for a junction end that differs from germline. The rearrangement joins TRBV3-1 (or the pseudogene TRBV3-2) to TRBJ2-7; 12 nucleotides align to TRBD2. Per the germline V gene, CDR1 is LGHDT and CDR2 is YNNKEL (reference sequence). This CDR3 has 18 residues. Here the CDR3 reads CASGQSLGLAGLVYEQYF. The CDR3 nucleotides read TGTGCCAGCGGCCAATCTCTCGGACTAGCGGGATTAGTTTACGAGCAGTACTTC.

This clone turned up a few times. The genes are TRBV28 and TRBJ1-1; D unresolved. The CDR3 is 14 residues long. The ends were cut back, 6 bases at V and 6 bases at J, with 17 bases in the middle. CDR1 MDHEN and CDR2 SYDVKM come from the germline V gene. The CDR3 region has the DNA TGTGCCAGCAGCCCTCCTGGAAGGAGGGCTGAAGCTTTCTTT. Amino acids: CASSPPGRRAEAFF.

The CDR3 region is CASSRWAPNTIYF. CDR3 bases: TGTGCCAGTAGTAGGTGGGCCCCCAACACCATATATTTT. V is TRBV19 and J is TRBJ1-3; D is unresolved. This CDR3 is 13 amino acids long. V shed 4 bases and J shed 7 bases, with 11 bases lying between them. Germline CDR1 is LNHDA and CDR2 is SQIVND (reference sequence).

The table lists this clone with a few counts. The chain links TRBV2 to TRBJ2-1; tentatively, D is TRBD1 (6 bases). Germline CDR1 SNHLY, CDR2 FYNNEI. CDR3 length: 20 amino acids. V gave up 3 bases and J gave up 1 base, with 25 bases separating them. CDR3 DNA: TGTGCCAGCAGTGAGGCCCTAGGGGGATTTACTAGACCGTCCTACAATGAGCAGTTCTTC. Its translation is CASSEALGGFTRPSYNEQFF.

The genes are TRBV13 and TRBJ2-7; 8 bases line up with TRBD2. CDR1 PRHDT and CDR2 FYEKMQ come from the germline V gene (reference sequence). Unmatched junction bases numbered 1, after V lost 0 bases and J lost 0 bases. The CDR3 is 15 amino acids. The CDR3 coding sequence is TGTGCCAGCAGCTTAGGAGGACTAGCCTCCTACGAGCAGTACTTC. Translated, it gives CASSLGGLASYEQYF.

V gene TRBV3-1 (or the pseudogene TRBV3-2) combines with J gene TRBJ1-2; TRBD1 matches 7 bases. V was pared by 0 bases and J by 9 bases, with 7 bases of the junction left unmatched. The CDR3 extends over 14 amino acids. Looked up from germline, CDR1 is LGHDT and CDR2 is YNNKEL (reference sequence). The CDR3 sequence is CASSQEGGGASYTF. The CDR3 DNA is TGTGCCAGCAGCCAAGAAGGAGGGGGCGCGAGCTACACCTTC.

The CDR3 DNA is TGTGCCATCAGGCCCGGGACAACGGATGGCTACACCTTC. Protein product: CAIRPGTTDGYTF. The rearrangement links TRBV10-3 to TRBJ1-2; tentatively, D is TRBD1 (6 bases). Trimming left V 6 bases short and J 6 bases short, with 14 bases between. CDR1 is ENHRY and CDR2 is SYGVKD in the germline V gene. There are 13 residues in the CDR3.

In nucleotides, the CDR3 is TGTGCCAGCAGCGTATACAGCTCCCACACAGATACGCAGTATTTT. It encodes CASSVYSSHTDTQYF. The chain couples TRBV11-3 to TRBJ2-3; no definite D call. The CDR3 covers 15 residues. V was cut by 5 bases and J by 2 bases, with 14 bases left in between. The germline gives CDR1 SGHNT, CDR2 YENEEA. The whole variable domain, filled in from reference TRBV11-3 and TRBJ2-3, reads EAGVVQSPRYKIIEKKQPVAFWCNPISGHNTLYWYLQNLGQGPELLIRYENEEAVDDSQLPKDRFSAERLKGVDSTLKIQPAELGDSAVYLCASSVYSSHTDTQYFGPGTRLTVL.

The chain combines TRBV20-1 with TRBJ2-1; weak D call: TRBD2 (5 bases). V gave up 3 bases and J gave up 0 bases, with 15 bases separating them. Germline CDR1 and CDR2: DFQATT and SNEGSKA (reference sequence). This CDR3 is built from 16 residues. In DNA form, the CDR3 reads TGCAGTGCTAGTCTTGCGGGCTCCTACTCCTACAATGAGCAGTTCTTC. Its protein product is CSASLAGSYSYNEQFF.

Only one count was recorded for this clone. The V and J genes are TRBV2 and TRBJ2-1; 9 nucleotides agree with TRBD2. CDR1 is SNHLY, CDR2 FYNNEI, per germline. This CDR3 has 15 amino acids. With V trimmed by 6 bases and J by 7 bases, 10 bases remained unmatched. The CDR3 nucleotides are TGTGCCAGCAGCGTTCTAGCGGGGTCCGGGAATGAGCAGTTCTTC. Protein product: CASSVLAGSGNEQFF.

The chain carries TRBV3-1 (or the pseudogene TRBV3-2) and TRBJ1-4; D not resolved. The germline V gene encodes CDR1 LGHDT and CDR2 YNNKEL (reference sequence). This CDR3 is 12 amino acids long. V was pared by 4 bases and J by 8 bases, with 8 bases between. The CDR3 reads CASSRAEEKLFF. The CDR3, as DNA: TGTGCCAGCAGCCGGGCCGAGGAAAAACTGTTTTTT.

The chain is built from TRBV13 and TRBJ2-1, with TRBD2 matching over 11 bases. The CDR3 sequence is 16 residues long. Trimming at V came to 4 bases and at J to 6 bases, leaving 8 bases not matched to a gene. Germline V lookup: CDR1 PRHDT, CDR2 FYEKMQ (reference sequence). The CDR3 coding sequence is TGTGCCAGCAGCTCCCTAGCGGGGGGACCCACCAATGAGCAGTTCTTC. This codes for CASSSLAGGPTNEQFF.

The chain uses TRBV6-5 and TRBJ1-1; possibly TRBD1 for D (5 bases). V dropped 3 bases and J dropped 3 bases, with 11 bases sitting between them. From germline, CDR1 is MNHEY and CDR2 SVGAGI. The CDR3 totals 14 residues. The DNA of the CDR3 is TGTGCCAGCAGTTATGGCGGGGCGGACACTGAAGCTTTCTTT. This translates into CASSYGGADTEAFF.

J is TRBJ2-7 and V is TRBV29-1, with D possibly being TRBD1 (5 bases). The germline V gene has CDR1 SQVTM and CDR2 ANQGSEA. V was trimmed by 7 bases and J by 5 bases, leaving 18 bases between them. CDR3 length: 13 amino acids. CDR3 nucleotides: TGCAGCGCCAACCGCCAGGGTCGAAACGAGCAGTACTTC. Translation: CSANRQGRNEQYF.

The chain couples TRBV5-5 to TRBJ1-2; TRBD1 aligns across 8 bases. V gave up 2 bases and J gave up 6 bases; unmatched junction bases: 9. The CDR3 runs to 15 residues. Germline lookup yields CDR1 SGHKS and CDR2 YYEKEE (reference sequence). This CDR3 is CASSLGQGAKNGYTF. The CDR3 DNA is TGTGCCAGCAGCTTAGGACAGGGTGCCAAGAATGGCTACACCTTC.

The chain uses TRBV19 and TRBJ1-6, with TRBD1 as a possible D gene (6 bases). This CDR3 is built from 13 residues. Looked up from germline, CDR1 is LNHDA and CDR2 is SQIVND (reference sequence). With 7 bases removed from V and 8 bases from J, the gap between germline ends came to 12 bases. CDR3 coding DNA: TGTGCCAGTATCGCCCCAGGGGATTCACCCCTCCACTTT. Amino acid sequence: CASIAPGDSPLHF.